A selection of T cell receptor beta chains follows, all from one sample in a study of cytomegalovirus exposure and HLA in healthy donors. Clones were read by immunoSEQ multiplex PCR, and TCRdb kept only the in-frame ones, dropping some. This table holds under 150,000 clones, about 76% found once. The source material was PBMCs. The receptors originated from a woman aged 40 to 50 in good health and CMV-seronegative. Each CDR3 is given with its conserved first and last residue. The order of the fields is clone size, V gene, D gene, J gene, CDR3 protein, CDR3 DNA. The D gene is left open where the match is weak. Rows may omit the clone size; those that give it use once, few, many or a size class.

once	TRBV27	TRBD2	TRBJ2-2	CASSDLAGGPGELFF	TGTGCCAGCAGTGACCTAGCGGGGGGGCCCGGGGAGCTGTTTTTT
.	TRBV2	.	TRBJ2-4	CASSEEWAGENIQYF	TGTGCCAGCAGTGAAGAGTGGGCAGGCGAAAACATTCAGTACTTC
.	TRBV2	.	TRBJ1-2	CASQALGRRGYTF	TGTGCCAGCCAGGCCTTGGGGAGGCGAGGCTACACCTTC
.	TRBV7-3	.	TRBJ2-6	CASSPLTSGANVLTF	TGTGCCAGCAGCCCCCTAACCTCTGGGGCCAACGTCCTGACTTTC
.	TRBV5-6	.	TRBJ1-2	CASSFTGTNYGYTF	TGTGCCAGCAGCTTTACAGGGACTAACTATGGCTACACCTTC
.	TRBV19	.	TRBJ1-2	CASNTHASGNYGYTF	TGTGCCAGTAATACCCACGCAAGCGGGAACTATGGCTACACCTTC
.	TRBV20-1	.	TRBJ1-1	CRGRQQSEAFF	TGCAGAGGCAGACAACAGTCTGAAGCTTTCTTT
.	TRBV7-6	TRBD1	TRBJ1-4	CASSSGTGNEKLFF	TGTGCCAGCAGTTCCGGGACAGGGAATGAAAAACTGTTTTTT
.	TRBV28	TRBD2	TRBJ2-5	CASQTTSGGEETQYF	TGTGCCAGCCAGACGACTAGCGGGGGGGAAGAGACCCAGTACTTC
.	TRBV7-2	.	TRBJ1-1	CASSSLGAMNTEAFF	TGTGCCAGCAGCTCCCTGGGGGCCATGAACACTGAAGCTTTCTTT
.	TRBV7-9	.	TRBJ2-1	CASSRQGGPYNEQFF	TGTGCCAGCAGCCGTCAGGGTGGGCCCTACAATGAGCAGTTCTTC
.	TRBV27	.	TRBJ1-6	CASTAGQGYSPLHF	TGTGCCAGCACCGCCGGGCAGGGGTACTCACCCCTCCACTTT
.	TRBV5-4	.	TRBJ2-3	CASIPYGGSTDTQYF	TGTGCCAGCATCCCTTATGGGGGCAGCACAGATACGCAGTATTTT
.	TRBV28	TRBD1	TRBJ1-4	CASRSGQGPQGGEKLFF	TGTGCCAGCAGATCAGGACAGGGACCCCAGGGCGGTGAAAAACTGTTTTTT
.	TRBV6-1	TRBD2	TRBJ2-2	CASIRGGPGELFF	TGTGCCAGCATCCGGGGGGGCCCCGGGGAGCTGTTTTTT
.	TRBV2	.	TRBJ2-2	CASRVGGTGELFF	TGTGCCAGCAGGGTAGGGGGAACCGGGGAGCTGTTTTTT
once	TRBV27	.	TRBJ2-7	CASSSHPPGAYEQYF	TGTGCCAGCAGTTCCCACCCGCCAGGTGCCTACGAGCAGTACTTC
.	TRBV12-5	TRBD1	TRBJ1-6	CASGFSGTGNLVHNSPLHF	TGTGCTAGTGGTTTCTCCGGGACAGGGAATCTAGTGCATAATTCACCCCTCCACTTT
few	TRBV11-3	.	TRBJ2-7	CASSLTRDYEQYF	TGTGCCAGCAGCTTAACCCGGGACTACGAGCAGTACTTC
.	TRBV7-9	TRBD1	TRBJ2-1	CASSYWSTGGNNEQFF	TGTGCCAGCAGCTACTGGAGCACAGGGGGAAACAATGAGCAGTTCTTC
.	TRBV30	.	TRBJ2-1	CALVGGSSDNEQFF	TGTGCCCTCGTCGGAGGCAGTTCGGACAATGAGCAGTTCTTC
few	TRBV11-2	TRBD2	TRBJ2-5	CASSLVGRGVGETQYF	TGTGCCAGCAGCTTAGTCGGGAGGGGCGTCGGGGAGACCCAGTACTTC
few	TRBV5-6	TRBD2	TRBJ2-2	CASSLPGLAGNTGELFF	TGTGCCAGCAGCCTACCGGGACTAGCGGGAAACACCGGGGAGCTGTTTTTT
once	TRBV30	.	TRBJ2-7	CAWSTDTGAYEQYF	TGTGCCTGGAGTACAGATACGGGAGCCTACGAGCAGTACTTC
.	TRBV10-1	.	TRBJ1-2	CASSDGTNYGYTF	TGCGCCAGCAGCGACGGGACTAACTATGGCTACACCTTC
.	TRBV7-7	.	TRBJ2-5	CASSLSGETQYF	TGTGCTAGCAGCTTATCGGGGGAGACCCAGTACTTC
once	TRBV7-3	TRBD1	TRBJ2-5	CASSPGGTGKETQYF	TGTGCCAGCAGCCCCGGGGGGACAGGGAAAGAGACCCAGTACTTC
.	TRBV19	.	TRBJ2-7	CASSIDRIGGHYEQYF	TGTGCCAGTAGTATAGATCGGATCGGGGGGCACTACGAGCAGTACTTC
.	TRBV7-6	TRBD2	TRBJ2-5	CASSLGLAGNQETQYF	TGTGCCAGCAGCTTAGGACTAGCGGGGAATCAAGAGACCCAGTACTTC
.	TRBV20-1	TRBD2	TRBJ2-5	CSARDYETQYF	TGCAGTGCTCGGGACTACGAGACCCAGTACTTC
.	TRBV4-1	.	TRBJ1-5	CASSHRQGGYQPQHF	TGCGCCAGCAGCCATAGGCAGGGAGGTTATCAGCCCCAGCATTTT
.	TRBV19	.	TRBJ1-1	CASSLRARGGNTEAFF	TGTGCCAGTAGCCTTAGGGCTAGGGGAGGGAACACTGAAGCTTTCTTT
.	TRBV5-6	.	TRBJ1-2	CASSLRGEVYGYTF	TGTGCCAGCAGCTTGAGGGGCGAAGTCTATGGCTACACCTTC
few	TRBV19	.	TRBJ1-1	CASNLGANTEAFF	TGTGCCAGTAATTTGGGGGCGAACACTGAAGCTTTCTTT
.	TRBV18	TRBD1	TRBJ2-5	CASSLTTGATQETQYF	TGTGCCAGCTCACTAACGACAGGGGCCACCCAAGAGACCCAGTACTTC
.	TRBV4-3	.	TRBJ1-4	CASSQEGGEKLFF	TGCGCCAGCAGCCAAGAAGGCGGAGAAAAACTGTTTTTT
.	TRBV7-8	.	TRBJ1-4	CASSLVEATNEKLFF	TGTGCCAGCAGCTTAGTTGAGGCAACTAATGAAAAACTGTTTTTT
.	TRBV5-1	TRBD1	TRBJ1-6	CASSSDGQGAGSPLHF	TGCGCCAGCAGCTCAGATGGACAGGGGGCAGGTTCACCCCTCCACTTT
.	TRBV10-3	.	TRBJ2-7	CAISESRYEQYF	TGTGCCATCAGTGAGTCGCGGTACGAGCAGTACTTC
.	TRBV19	.	TRBJ1-2	CASSKRQSSGPYGYTF	TGTGCCAGTAGTAAGCGACAGTCCTCTGGCCCGTATGGCTACACCTTC
.	TRBV7-7	TRBD1	TRBJ2-1	CASSLGTGNNEQFF	TGTGCTAGCAGCTTAGGGACAGGGAACAATGAGCAGTTCTTC
once	TRBV5-1	TRBD2	TRBJ2-1	CASTRRGTSYNEQFF	TGCGCCAGCACTAGGCGGGGGACCTCCTACAATGAGCAGTTCTTC
once	TRBV13	.	TRBJ2-7	CASSDSSPYEQYF	TGTGCCAGCAGCGACTCGTCCCCCTACGAGCAGTACTTC
.	TRBV7-9	.	TRBJ1-1	CASSLVQATEAFF	TGTGCCAGCAGCTTAGTCCAGGCTACTGAAGCTTTCTTT
.	TRBV4-1	.	TRBJ2-1	CASSRLGGYNEQFF	TGCGCCAGCAGCCGATTAGGCGGTTACAATGAGCAGTTCTTC
.	TRBV6-5	.	TRBJ2-7	CASSYSGGEQYF	TGTGCCAGCAGTTACTCAGGGGGCGAGCAGTACTTC
.	TRBV27	.	TRBJ1-2	CASSSGSVANYGYTF	TGTGCCAGCAGTTCAGGGTCGGTGGCGAACTATGGCTACACCTTC
.	TRBV7-9	.	TRBJ1-2	CASSPGAFYGYTF	TGTGCCAGCAGCCCAGGGGCCTTCTATGGCTACACCTTC
.	TRBV19	TRBD1	TRBJ1-4	CASSFQTGVSEKLFF	TGTGCCAGTAGTTTCCAGACAGGGGTGTCTGAAAAACTGTTTTTT
.	TRBV28	.	TRBJ2-1	CASSRGVPWSNEQFF	TGTGCCAGCAGCAGAGGCGTTCCTTGGAGCAATGAGCAGTTCTTC
.	TRBV27	.	TRBJ2-2	CASSRGRGPSAGELFF	TGTGCCAGCAGCCGGGGGCGGGGGCCTTCAGCCGGGGAGCTGTTTTTT